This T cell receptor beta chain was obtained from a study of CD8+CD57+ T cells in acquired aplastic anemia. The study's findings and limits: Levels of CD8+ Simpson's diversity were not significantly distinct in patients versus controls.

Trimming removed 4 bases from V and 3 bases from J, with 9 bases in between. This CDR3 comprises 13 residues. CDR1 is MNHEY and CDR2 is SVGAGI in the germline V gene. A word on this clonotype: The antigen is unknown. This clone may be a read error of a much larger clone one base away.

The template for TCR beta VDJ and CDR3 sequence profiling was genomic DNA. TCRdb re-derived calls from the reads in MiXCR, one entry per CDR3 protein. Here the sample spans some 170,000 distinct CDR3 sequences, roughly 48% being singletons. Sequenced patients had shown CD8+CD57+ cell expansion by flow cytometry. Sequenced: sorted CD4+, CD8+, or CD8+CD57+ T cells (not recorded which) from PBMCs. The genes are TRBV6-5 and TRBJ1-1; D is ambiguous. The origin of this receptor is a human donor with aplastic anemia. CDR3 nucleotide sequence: TGTGCCAGCAGTTCCTACTTGGACACTGAAGCTTTCTTT. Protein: CASSSYLDTEAFF.